Shown below are 15 T cell receptor beta chains from a single sample sequenced in a study of identical twins. MiXCR was run by TCRdb on the 5' RACE reads, yielding one entry per CDR3 protein. Of about 500,000 distinct CDR3 sequences in the sample, around an eighth were seen once. The same data also went into a second study, on yellow fever vaccine responses in identical twins.

Material for sequencing was CD4+ T cells sorted from blood. These TCRs come from a woman younger than 35 in good health.

V and J are TRBV28 and TRBJ2-1, with 8 bases fitting TRBD1. The CDR3 extends over 15 amino acids. Germline CDR1 MDHEN, CDR2 SYDVKM. The trim removed 6 bases at V and 3 bases at J, leaving 7 bases unmatched. CDR3 in DNA: TGTGCCAGCAGGTCAACTGGACAGGGCTACAATGAGCAGTTCTTC. Its protein is CASRSTGQGYNEQFF.

This chain links TRBV27 with TRBJ2-1; D call uncertain. The CDR3 sequence is 16 residues long. The germline V and J ends were trimmed by 0 bases and 0 bases, with 9 bases remaining between them. Germline V gene data show CDR1 as MNHEY and CDR2 as SMNVEV (reference sequence). Here the CDR3 DNA reads TGTGCCAGCAGTTTATCGGTGGCTCTCTCCTACAATGAGCAGTTCTTC. Its protein product is CASSLSVALSYNEQFF.

The chain combines TRBV18 with TRBJ2-1; D is perhaps TRBD2 (6 bases). CDR3 length: 15 amino acids. The ends were cut back, 1 base at V and 7 bases at J, with 14 bases in the middle. The germline gives CDR1 KGHSH, CDR2 LQKENI. CDR3 residues: CASSPRRGPGNEQFF. The CDR3 region has the DNA TGTGCCAGCTCACCACGGCGGGGACCAGGGAATGAGCAGTTCTTC.

This clonotype showed up just a few times. This chain connects TRBV5-4 to TRBJ1-1; tentative D call: TRBD1 (5 bases). This CDR3 has 15 amino acids. Germline loops: CDR1 SGHNT, CDR2 YYREEE (reference sequence). The germline V and J ends were trimmed by 4 bases and 0 bases, with 13 bases remaining between them. Written as DNA, the CDR3 is TGTGCCAGCAGCATACAAGGGGTTATGAACACTGAAGCTTTCTTT. Encoded protein: CASSIQGVMNTEAFF.

The rearrangement joins TRBV5-1 to TRBJ2-1; 7 bases align to TRBD1. J gave up 1 base and V 4 bases, and 8 bases lay outside the gene matches. The CDR3 is made up of 16 amino acids. Per the germline V gene, CDR1 is SGHRS and CDR2 is YFSETQ. This CDR3 is CASSARQGASYNEQFF. DNA of the CDR3: TGCGCCAGCAGCGCTCGACAGGGAGCTTCCTACAATGAGCAGTTCTTC. Filled out from reference TRBV5-1 and TRBJ2-1, the complete variable domain reads KAGVTQTPRYLIKTRGQQVTLSCSPISGHRSVSWYQQTPGQGLQFLFEYFSETQRNKGNFPGRFSGRQFSNSRSEMNVSTLELGDSALYLCASSARQGASYNEQFFGPGTRLTVL.

This clonotype was observed a handful of times. This sequence joins TRBV28 and TRBJ2-1; 11 bases agree with TRBD2. Trimming took 1 base from V and 7 from J; bases not matched to a gene: 9. This CDR3 region has 17 residues. Germline V gene sequence: CDR1 MDHEN, CDR2 SYDVKM. CDR3 sequence reads: CASSLLSLAGGNNEQFF. CDR3 sequence (DNA): TGTGCCAGCAGTTTATTGTCCCTAGCGGGAGGAAATAATGAGCAGTTCTTC.

The sample holds a few counts of this clonotype. The chain combines TRBV5-5 with TRBJ2-3; D not certain. CDR3 length: 16 amino acids. V lost 1 base, J lost 2 bases, and 14 bases lay in between. Per germline, CDR1 SGHKS and CDR2 YYEKEE (reference sequence). CDR3 amino acids: CASSLNPLHLTDTQYF. In nucleotides, the CDR3 is TGTGCCAGCAGCTTGAACCCGTTGCACCTCACAGATACGCAGTATTTT.

This clonotype has at least ten counts. Here the CDR3 reads CASSSGTVRYEQYF. The CDR3 DNA sequence: TGTGCCAGCAGTTCCGGGACAGTAAGGTACGAGCAGTACTTC. V is TRBV12-3 or TRBV12-4 and J is TRBJ2-7; 7 nucleotides align to TRBD1. The V gene end was trimmed by 4 bases and the J gene end by 4 bases; junction bases not matched to a gene: 7. The CDR3 covers 14 residues.

This clonotype appeared many times. The chain has TRBV5-1 and TRBJ2-1; the D gene is possibly TRBD2 (6 bases). The germline V and J ends were trimmed by 6 bases and 0 bases, with 19 bases remaining between them. Germline values: CDR1 SGHRS, CDR2 YFSETQ. This CDR3 is 17 amino acids long. The CDR3 nucleotides are TGCGCCAGCATGCGGGACTCCGTATTCAGCTCCTACAATGAGCAGTTCTTC. Protein sequence: CASMRDSVFSSYNEQFF.

This clonotype was observed a handful of times. The chain combines TRBV10-3 with TRBJ2-7, with 10 bases aligning to TRBD1. The trim removed 6 bases at V and 1 base at J, leaving 6 bases unmatched. CDR3 length: 15 residues. CDR1 and CDR2 from the germline V gene are ENHRY and SYGVKD. CDR3 residues: CAIRAGTGVSYEQYF. The CDR3 DNA follows: TGTGCCATCAGAGCCGGGACAGGGGTATCCTACGAGCAGTACTTC.

The chain combines TRBV12-3 or TRBV12-4 with TRBJ2-1, with TRBD1 matching 8 bases. The V and J ends lost 0 bases and 0 bases, in that order; junction bases with no gene match: 7. This CDR3 comprises 18 residues. DNA of the CDR3: TGTGCCAGCAGTTTAGCGCTGACAGGGGTTGGCTCCTACAATGAGCAGTTCTTC. Protein sequence: CASSLALTGVGSYNEQFF.

The chain links TRBV20-1 to TRBJ2-1; D unclear. The CDR3 length is 15 residues. The V gene lost 0 bases and the J gene lost 0 bases, with 9 bases spanning the gap. CDR1 DFQATT and CDR2 SNEGSKA come from the germline V gene (reference sequence). DNA of the CDR3: TGCAGTGCTAGAGATCTAGAAAGCTCCTACAATGAGCAGTTCTTC. Encoded protein: CSARDLESSYNEQFF.

This clonotype was recorded a few times. The chain carries TRBV6-2 or TRBV6-3 and TRBJ2-3, with 7 bases matching TRBD2. With V trimmed by 0 bases and J by 4 bases, 7 bases remained unmatched. There are 16 residues in the CDR3. The germline V gene has CDR1 MNHEY and CDR2 SVGEGT. CDR3 sequence: CASSYSTGLGPDTQYF. The CDR3 DNA reads TGTGCCAGCAGTTACTCGACTGGACTAGGTCCAGATACGCAGTATTTT.

The chain is built from TRBV7-8 and TRBJ2-7, with D maybe TRBD1 (6 bases). Trimming removed 0 bases from V and 3 bases from J, with 9 bases in between. The CDR3 has 14 amino acids. The germline V gene encodes CDR1 SGHVS and CDR2 FQNEAQ. For the CDR3, the DNA is TGTGCCAGCAGCTTAGCCCAGGGGATCTACGAGCAGTACTTC. Translating gives CASSLAQGIYEQYF.

The chain has TRBV27 and TRBJ1-1; 9 positions agree with TRBD1. CDR3 length: 15 residues. The germline V gene has CDR1 MNHEY and CDR2 SMNVEV (reference sequence). V shed 6 bases, J shed 4 bases, and the junction held 9 bases outside the gene matches. Here the CDR3 reads CASSPIQGASTEAFF. The CDR3 region has the DNA TGTGCCAGCAGCCCTATACAGGGGGCTTCCACTGAAGCTTTCTTT.